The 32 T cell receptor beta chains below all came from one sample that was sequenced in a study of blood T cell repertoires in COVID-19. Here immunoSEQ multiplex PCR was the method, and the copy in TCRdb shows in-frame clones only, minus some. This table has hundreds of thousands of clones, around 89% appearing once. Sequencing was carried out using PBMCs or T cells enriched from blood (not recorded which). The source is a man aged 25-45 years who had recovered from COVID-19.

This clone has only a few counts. Here the CDR3 DNA reads TGTGCCAGCAGCTTAGGACAGTCCTACGAGCAGTACTTC. The encoded protein is CASSLGQSYEQYF. This sequence joins TRBV13 and TRBJ2-7; no clear D gene. Per the germline V gene, CDR1 is PRHDT and CDR2 is FYEKMQ (reference sequence). The germline V and J ends were trimmed by 0 bases and 1 base, with 4 bases remaining between them. CDR3 length equals 13 residues.

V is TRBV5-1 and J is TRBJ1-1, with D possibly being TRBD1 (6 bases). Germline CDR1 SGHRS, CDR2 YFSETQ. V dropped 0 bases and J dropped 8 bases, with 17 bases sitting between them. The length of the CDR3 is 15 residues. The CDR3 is CASSLAPGTTREAFF. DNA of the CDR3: TGCGCCAGCAGCTTGGCCCCCGGGACAACTAGAGAAGCTTTCTTT.

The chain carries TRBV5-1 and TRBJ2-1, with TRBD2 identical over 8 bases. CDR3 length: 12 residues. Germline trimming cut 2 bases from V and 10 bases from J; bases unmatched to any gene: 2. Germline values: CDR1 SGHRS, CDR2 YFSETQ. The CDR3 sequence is CASSLAGEEQFF. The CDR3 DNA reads TGCGCCAGCAGCTTAGCGGGAGAGGAGCAGTTCTTC.

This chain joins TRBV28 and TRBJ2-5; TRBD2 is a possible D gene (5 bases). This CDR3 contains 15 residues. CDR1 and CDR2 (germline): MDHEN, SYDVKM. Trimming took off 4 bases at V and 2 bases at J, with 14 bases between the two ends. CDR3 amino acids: CASSSPVATQETQYF. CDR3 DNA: TGTGCCAGCAGTTCGCCCGTAGCGACACAAGAGACCCAGTACTTC.

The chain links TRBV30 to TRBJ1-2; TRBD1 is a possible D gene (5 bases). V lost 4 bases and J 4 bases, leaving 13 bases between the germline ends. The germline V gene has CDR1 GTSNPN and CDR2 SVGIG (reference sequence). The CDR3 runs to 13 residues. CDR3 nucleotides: TGTGCCTGGAATACCGGGACTCGCTATGGCTACACCTTC. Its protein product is CAWNTGTRYGYTF.

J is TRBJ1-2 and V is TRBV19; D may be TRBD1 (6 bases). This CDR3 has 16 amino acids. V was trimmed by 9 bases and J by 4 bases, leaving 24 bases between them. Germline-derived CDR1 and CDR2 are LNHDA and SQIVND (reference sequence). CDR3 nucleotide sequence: TGTGCCAGCCACCCGGGGGGGGCGCTTAAAGCCTATGGCTACACCTTC. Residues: CASHPGGALKAYGYTF.

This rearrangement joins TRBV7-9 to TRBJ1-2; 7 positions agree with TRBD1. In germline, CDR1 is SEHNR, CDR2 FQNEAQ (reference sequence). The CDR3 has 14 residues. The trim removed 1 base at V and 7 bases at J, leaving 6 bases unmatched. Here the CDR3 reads CASSLVDRVGGYTF. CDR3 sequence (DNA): TGTGCCAGCAGCTTAGTCGACAGGGTTGGTGGCTACACCTTC. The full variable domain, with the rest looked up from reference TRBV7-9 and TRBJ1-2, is DTGVSQNPRHKITKRGQNVTFRCDPISEHNRLYWYRQTLGQGPEFLTYFQNEAQLEKSRLLSDRFSAERPKGSFSTLEIQRTEQGDSAMYLCASSLVDRVGGYTFGSGTRLTVV.

The CDR3 DNA reads TGTGCCAGCAGCGTACTTGGGACAGAAGACTACGAGCAGTACTTC. Protein: CASSVLGTEDYEQYF. The rearrangement uses TRBV9 and TRBJ2-7, with TRBD1 identical over 7 bases. The CDR3 runs to 15 residues. Germline CDR1 is SGDLS and CDR2 is YYNGEE. Trimming removed 1 base from V and 3 bases from J; junction bases left unmatched: 7.

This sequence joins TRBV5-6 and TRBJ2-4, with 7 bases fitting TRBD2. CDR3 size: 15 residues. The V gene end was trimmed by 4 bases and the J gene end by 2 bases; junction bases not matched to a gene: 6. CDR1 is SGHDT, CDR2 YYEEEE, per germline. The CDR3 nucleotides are TGTGCCAGCAGCCAACCTAGCGGACCCAAAAACATTCAGTACTTC. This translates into CASSQPSGPKNIQYF.

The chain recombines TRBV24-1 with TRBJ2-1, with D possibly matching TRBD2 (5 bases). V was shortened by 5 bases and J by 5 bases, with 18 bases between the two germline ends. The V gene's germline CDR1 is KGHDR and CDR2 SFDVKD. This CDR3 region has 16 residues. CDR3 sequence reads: CATSVSGRTINNEQFF. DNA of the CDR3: TGTGCCACCAGTGTGAGCGGCCGCACCATTAACAATGAGCAGTTCTTC.

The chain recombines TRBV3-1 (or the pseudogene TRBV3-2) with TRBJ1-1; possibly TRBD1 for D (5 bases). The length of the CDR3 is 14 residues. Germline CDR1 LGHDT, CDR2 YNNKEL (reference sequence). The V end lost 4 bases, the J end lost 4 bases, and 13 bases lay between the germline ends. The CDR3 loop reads CASSPYPGGTEAFF. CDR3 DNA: TGTGCCAGCAGCCCGTACCCCGGGGGCACTGAAGCTTTCTTT.

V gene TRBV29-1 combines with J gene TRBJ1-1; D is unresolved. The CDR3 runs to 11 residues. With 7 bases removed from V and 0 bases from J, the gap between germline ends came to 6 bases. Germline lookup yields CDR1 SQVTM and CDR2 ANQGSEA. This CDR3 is CSATMNTEAFF. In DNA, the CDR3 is TGCAGCGCTACAATGAACACTGAAGCTTTCTTT.

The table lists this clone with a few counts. Here the CDR3 reads CASSRMAGGETQYF. CDR3 DNA sequence: TGTGCCAGCAGCCGAATGGCGGGGGGAGAGACCCAGTACTTC. This chain uses TRBV11-2 with TRBJ2-5; 8 nucleotides match TRBD2. The CDR3 is 14 residues long. The J segment lost 4 bases and the V segment lost 5 bases, leaving 6 bases of the junction unmatched. The germline V gene encodes CDR1 SGHAT and CDR2 FQNNGV. Together with reference TRBV11-2 and TRBJ2-5, the CDR3 gives the full variable domain: EAGVAQSPRYKIIEKRQSVAFWCNPISGHATLYWYQQILGQGPKLLIQFQNNGVVDDSQLPKDRFSAERLKGVDSTLKIQPAKLEDSAVYLCASSRMAGGETQYFGPGTRLLVL.

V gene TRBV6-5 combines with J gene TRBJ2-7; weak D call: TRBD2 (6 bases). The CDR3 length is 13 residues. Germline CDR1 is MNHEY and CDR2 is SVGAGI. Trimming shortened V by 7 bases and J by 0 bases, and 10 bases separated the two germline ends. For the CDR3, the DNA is TGTGCCAGCATGCGGGATAGCTCCTACGAGCAGTACTTC. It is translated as CASMRDSSYEQYF.

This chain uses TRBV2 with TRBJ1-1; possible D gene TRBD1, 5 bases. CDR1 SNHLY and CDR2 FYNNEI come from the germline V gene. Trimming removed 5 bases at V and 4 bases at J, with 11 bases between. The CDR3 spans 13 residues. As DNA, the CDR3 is TGTGCCAGCAGTACTCTTGGGGCCACTGAAGCTTTCTTT. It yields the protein CASSTLGATEAFF.

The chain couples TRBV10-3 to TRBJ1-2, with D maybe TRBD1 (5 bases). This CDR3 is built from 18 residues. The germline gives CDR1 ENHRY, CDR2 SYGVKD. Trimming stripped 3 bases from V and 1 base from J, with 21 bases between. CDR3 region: CAISESPVQAPLNYGYTF. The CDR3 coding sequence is TGTGCCATCAGTGAATCCCCGGTACAGGCCCCTCTTAACTATGGCTACACCTTC.

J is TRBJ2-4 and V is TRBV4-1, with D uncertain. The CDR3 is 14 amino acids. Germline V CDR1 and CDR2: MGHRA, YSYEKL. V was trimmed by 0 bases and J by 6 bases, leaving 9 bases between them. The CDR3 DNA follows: TGCGCCAGCAGCCAAGACCCGAACACAAACATTCAGTACTTC. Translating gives CASSQDPNTNIQYF.

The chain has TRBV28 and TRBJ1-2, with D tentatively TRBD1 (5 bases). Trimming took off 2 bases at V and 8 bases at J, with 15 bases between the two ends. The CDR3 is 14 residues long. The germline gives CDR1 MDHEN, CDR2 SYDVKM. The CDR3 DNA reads TGTGCCAGCAGTTTAGGGACTCCCTCCGAGGGCTACACCTTC. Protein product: CASSLGTPSEGYTF.

The CDR3 DNA reads TGTGCCAGCAGTATTCACCCGGGTGGTGTAAATTCACCCCTCCACTTT. Translating it yields CASSIHPGGVNSPLHF. The chain combines TRBV28 with TRBJ1-6; D not certain. The CDR3 loop spans 16 amino acids. CDR1 is MDHEN, CDR2 SYDVKM, per germline. V lost 5 bases and J lost 7, with 18 bases in between.

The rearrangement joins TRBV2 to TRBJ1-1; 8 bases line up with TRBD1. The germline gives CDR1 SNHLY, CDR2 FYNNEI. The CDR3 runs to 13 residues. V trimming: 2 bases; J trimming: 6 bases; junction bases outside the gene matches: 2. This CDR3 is CASSESDRAEAFF. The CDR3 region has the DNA TGTGCCAGCAGTGAATCGGACAGGGCTGAAGCTTTCTTT.

The CDR3 sequence is CASSLSSWDSFREQYF. CDR3 DNA: TGCGCCAGCAGTCTATCATCATGGGACAGTTTTCGGGAGCAGTACTTC. V and J are TRBV5-1 and TRBJ2-7; 7 bases match TRBD1. The CDR3 length is 16 residues. Trimming at V came to 5 bases and at J to 7 bases, leaving 18 bases not matched to a gene. Germline V gene lookup returns CDR1 SGHRS and CDR2 YFSETQ.

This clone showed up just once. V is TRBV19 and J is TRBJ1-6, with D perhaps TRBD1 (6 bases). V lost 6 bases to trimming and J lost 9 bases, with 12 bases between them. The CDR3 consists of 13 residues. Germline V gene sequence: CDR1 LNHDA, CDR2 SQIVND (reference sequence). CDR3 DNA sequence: TGTGCCAGTAGACAGGGCCCGCCTTCACCCCTCCACTTT. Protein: CASRQGPPSPLHF.

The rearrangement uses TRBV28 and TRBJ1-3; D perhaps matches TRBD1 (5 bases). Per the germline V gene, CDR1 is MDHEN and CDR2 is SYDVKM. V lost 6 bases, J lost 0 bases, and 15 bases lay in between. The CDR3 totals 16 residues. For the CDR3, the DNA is TGTGCCAGCAGGTCTGCAGGGCCGAGCTCTGGAAACACCATATATTTT. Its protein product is CASRSAGPSSGNTIYF.

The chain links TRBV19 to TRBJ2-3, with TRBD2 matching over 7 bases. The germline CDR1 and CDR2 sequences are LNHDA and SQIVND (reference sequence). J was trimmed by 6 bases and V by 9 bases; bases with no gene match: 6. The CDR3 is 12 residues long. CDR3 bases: TGTGCCAGCCGGGACTACGGTGATACGCAGTATTTT. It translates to CASRDYGDTQYF.

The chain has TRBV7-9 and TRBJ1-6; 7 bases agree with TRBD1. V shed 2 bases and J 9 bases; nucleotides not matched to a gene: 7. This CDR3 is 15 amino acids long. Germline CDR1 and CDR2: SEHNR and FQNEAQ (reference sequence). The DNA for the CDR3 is TGTGCCAGCAGCTTAAAAGGGGGCGTTACTTCACCCCTCCACTTT. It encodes CASSLKGGVTSPLHF.

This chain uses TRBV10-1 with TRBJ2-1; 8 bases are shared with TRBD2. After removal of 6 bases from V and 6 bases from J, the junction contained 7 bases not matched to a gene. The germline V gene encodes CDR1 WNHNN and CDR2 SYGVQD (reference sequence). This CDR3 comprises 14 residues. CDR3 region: CASSGGSGSNEQFF. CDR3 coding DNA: TGCGCCAGCAGCGGTGGAAGCGGGAGCAATGAGCAGTTCTTC.

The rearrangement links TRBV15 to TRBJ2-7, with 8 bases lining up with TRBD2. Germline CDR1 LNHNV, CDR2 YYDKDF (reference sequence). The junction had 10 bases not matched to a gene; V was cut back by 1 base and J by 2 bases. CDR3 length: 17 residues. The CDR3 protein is CATSRGAALAVPYEQYF. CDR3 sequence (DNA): TGTGCCACCAGCAGAGGGGCCGCACTAGCGGTTCCCTACGAGCAGTACTTC.

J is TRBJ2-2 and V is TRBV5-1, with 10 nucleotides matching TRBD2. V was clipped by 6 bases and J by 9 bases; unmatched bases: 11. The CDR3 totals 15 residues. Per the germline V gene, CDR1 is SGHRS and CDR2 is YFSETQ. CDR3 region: CASNPLAGETRELFF. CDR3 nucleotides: TGCGCCAGCAACCCCCTAGCGGGAGAGACCAGGGAGCTGTTTTTT.

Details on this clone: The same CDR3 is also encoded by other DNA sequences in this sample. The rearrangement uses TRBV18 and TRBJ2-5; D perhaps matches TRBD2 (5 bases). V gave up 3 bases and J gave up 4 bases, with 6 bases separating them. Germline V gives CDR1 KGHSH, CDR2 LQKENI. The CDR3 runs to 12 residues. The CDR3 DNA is TGTGCCAGCTCACCGGCGGGAGAGACCCAGTACTTC. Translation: CASSPAGETQYF. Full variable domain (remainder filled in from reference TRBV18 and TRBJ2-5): NAGVMQNPRHLVRRRGQEARLRCSPMKGHSHVYWYRQLPEEGLKFMVYLQKENIIDESGMPKERFSAEFPKEGPSILRIQQVVRGDSAAYFCASSPAGETQYFGPGTRLLVL.

CDR3 protein: CASSKPSTGQETQYF. The DNA of the CDR3 is TGTGCCAGCAGTAAACCTTCGACAGGGCAAGAGACCCAGTACTTC. The chain employs TRBV27 and TRBJ2-5; 7 bases are shared with TRBD1. Germline V CDR1 and CDR2: MNHEY, SMNVEV (reference sequence). V lost 5 bases, J lost 2 bases, and 8 bases stayed unmatched. This CDR3 has 15 amino acids.

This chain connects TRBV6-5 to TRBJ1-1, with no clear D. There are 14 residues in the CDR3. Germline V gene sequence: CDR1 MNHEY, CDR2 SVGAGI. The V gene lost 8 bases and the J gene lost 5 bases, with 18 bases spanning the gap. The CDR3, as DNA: TGTGCCAGCTCCCCGACGGGGTTTAAAACTGAAGCTTTCTTT. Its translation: CASSPTGFKTEAFF.

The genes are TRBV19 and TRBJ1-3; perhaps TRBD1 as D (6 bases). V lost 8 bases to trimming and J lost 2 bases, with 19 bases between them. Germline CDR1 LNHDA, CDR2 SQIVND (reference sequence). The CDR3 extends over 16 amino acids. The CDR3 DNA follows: TGTGCCAGTTCACGCCTCATTACAGGGACTGGAAACACCATATATTTT. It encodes CASSRLITGTGNTIYF.